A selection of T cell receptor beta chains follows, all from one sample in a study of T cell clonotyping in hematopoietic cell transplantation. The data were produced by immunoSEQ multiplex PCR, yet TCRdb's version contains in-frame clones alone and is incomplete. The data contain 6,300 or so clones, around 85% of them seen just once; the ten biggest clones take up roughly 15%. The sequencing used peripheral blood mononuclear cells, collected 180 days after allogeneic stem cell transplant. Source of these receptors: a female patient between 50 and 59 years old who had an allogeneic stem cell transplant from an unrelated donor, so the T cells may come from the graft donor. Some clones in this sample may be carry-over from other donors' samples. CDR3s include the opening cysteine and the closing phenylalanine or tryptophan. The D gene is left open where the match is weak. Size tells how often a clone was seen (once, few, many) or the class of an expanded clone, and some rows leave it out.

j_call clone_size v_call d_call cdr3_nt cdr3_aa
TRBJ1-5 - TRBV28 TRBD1 TGTGCCAGCAGCCCCGACAGGGTTGGCAATCAGCCCCAGCATTTT CASSPDRVGNQPQHF
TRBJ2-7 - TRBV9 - TGTGCCAGCAGCACCTCCGCGGGGGCCGGGATCCCCTACGAGCAGTACTTC CASSTSAGAGIPYEQYF
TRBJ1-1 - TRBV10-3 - TGTGCCATCAGTGAGCCGTTGGACGGAAACACTGAAGCTTTCTTT CAISEPLDGNTEAFF
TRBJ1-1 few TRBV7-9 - TGTGCCAGCAGCCGTGTCCAGTGGGCTTTCTTT CASSRVQWAFF
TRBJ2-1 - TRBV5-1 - TGCGCCAGCGCCGGGGCAGGGCGGTCTGGCAATGAGCAGTTCTTC CASAGAGRSGNEQFF
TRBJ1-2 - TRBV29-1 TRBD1 TGCAGCGTTGTTAGGAACAGGGGGCTGGGCTACACCTTC CSVVRNRGLGYTF
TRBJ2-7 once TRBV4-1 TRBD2 TGCGCCAGCAGACTTGAACCGGGACTAGCCCACGAGCAGTACTTC CASRLEPGLAHEQYF
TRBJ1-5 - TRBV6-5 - TGTGCCAGCAGTTACTCGATGGTCGATAGCAATCAGCCCCAGCATTTT CASSYSMVDSNQPQHF
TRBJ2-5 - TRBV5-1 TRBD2 TGCGCCAGCAGCTTTGCTAGCGGACTCGGGGAGACCCAGTACTTC CASSFASGLGETQYF
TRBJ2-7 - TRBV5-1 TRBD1 TGCGCCAGCAGCGCGGGACAGGGGGTCTCCTACGAGCAGTACTTC CASSAGQGVSYEQYF
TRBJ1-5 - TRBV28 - TGTGCCAGCAGTTTTAAACGGTATGGGGGTCAGCCCCAGCATTTT CASSFKRYGGQPQHF
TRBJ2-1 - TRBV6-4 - TGTGCCAGCAGCAAGGACGGCTCACCAGGCAATGAGCAGTTCTTC CASSKDGSPGNEQFF
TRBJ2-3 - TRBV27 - TGTGCCAGCAGTTTATTGTCGGTGGGAGGAGATACGCAGTATTTT CASSLLSVGGDTQYF
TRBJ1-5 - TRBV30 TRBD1 TGTGCCTGGAGTCAGGGGGCTAATCAGCCCCAGCATTTT CAWSQGANQPQHF
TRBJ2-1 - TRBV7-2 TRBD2 TGTGCCAGCAGCTTAGTGGGAGGGGCAACCTACAATGAGCAGTTCTTC CASSLVGGATYNEQFF
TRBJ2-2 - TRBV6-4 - TGTGCCAGCAGTGAGTGGGGGAACACCGGGGAGCTGTTTTTT CASSEWGNTGELFF
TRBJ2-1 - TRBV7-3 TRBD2 TGTGCCAGCACGGCGGGGGTGGGAGATGAGCAGTTCTTC CASTAGVGDEQFF
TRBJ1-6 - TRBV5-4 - TGTGCCACCTCTGGCGCTCGGACTCCGAATTCACCCCTCCACTTT CATSGARTPNSPLHF
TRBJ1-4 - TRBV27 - TGTGCCAGTGGGGGGTTGGGGGCAGGTGAAAAACTGTTTTTT CASGGLGAGEKLFF
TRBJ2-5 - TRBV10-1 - TGCGCCAGCCCATCGGAGGGGGACCAAGAGACCCAGTACTTC CASPSEGDQETQYF
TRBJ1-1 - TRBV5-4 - TGTGCCAGCAGGGCCGGGCTTGTGGGCACTGAAGCTTTCTTT CASRAGLVGTEAFF
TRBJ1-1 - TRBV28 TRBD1 TGTGCCAGCAGTCAAAAACTTACAGGGGGCTCTATCACTGAAGCTTTCTTT CASSQKLTGGSITEAFF
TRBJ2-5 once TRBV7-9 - TGTGCCAGCAGCCTAACGGAGACCCAGTACTTC CASSLTETQYF
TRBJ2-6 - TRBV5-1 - TGCGCCAGCAGCTTGGTAGGGGCTGGGGCCAACGTCCTGACTTTC CASSLVGAGANVLTF
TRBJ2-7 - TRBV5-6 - TGTGCCAGCACCAACGGGTTCGCCTACGAGCAGTACTTC CASTNGFAYEQYF
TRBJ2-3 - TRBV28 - TGTGCCAGCATAAGACATCTTAGCACAGATACGCAGTATTTT CASIRHLSTDTQYF
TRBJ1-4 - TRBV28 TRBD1 TGTGCCAGCAGTATCAGGGGGTCCACTAATGAAAAACTGTTTTTT CASSIRGSTNEKLFF
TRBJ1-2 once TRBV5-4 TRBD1 TGTGCCAGCAGCGGGGGATCGACAGGGGATATGGACTACACCTTC CASSGGSTGDMDYTF
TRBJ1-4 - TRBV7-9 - TGTGCCAGCAGCTTCACCGACGGGACCACTAATGAAAAACTGTTTTTT CASSFTDGTTNEKLFF
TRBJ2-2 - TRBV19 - TGTGCCAGTAGTAACCCGACAGGGAGGAGGACCGGGGAGCTGTTTTTT CASSNPTGRRTGELFF
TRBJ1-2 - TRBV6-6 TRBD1 TGTGCCAGCAGTTCCTGGGACAGGGACGGCTATGGCTACACCTTC CASSSWDRDGYGYTF
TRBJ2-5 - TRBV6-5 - TGTGCCAGCAGTCTCGGGGGTCCCCAGTACTTC CASSLGGPQYF
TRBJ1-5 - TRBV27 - TGTGCCAGCAGTTTCCGGGACCGAAATCAGCCCCAGCATTTT CASSFRDRNQPQHF
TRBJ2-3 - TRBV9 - TGTGCCAGCAGCGTAGCCTCCGCTAGCACAGATACGCAGTATTTT CASSVASASTDTQYF